This T cell receptor beta chain was identified during a study of blood T cell repertoires in COVID-19. About the research overall: Some COVID-19 samples were acute and others convalescent; all came from the United States, Italy and Spain. T cells, B-cell-depleted T cells, or PBMCs provided the cDNA or gDNA that served as material.

Trimming left V 1 base short and J 6 bases short, with 13 bases between. The CDR3 spans 14 residues. The V gene's germline CDR1 is SGDLS and CDR2 YYNGEE. The sample holds one count of this clone. In the authors' workflow: How many nucleated cells were present was estimated from reference gene primer amplification. Method: immunoSEQ multiplex PCR; TCRdb's copy keeps in-frame clones and lacks some. Clonal size and the V and J genes are those of that table, whereas D and trimming came from the DNA. There are some 240,000 clones in the sample; 70% to 85% occur only once, and around 1.5% lies in the top ten.

The chain links TRBV9 to TRBJ1-2, with TRBD1 as a possible D gene (6 bases). This TCR was sampled from a woman aged 40 to 50 who had recovered from COVID-19. The sample was peripheral blood. As DNA, the CDR3 is TGTGCCAGCAGCGTACTGGCGGGGGCAGATGGCTACACCTTC. It is translated as CASSVLAGADGYTF.